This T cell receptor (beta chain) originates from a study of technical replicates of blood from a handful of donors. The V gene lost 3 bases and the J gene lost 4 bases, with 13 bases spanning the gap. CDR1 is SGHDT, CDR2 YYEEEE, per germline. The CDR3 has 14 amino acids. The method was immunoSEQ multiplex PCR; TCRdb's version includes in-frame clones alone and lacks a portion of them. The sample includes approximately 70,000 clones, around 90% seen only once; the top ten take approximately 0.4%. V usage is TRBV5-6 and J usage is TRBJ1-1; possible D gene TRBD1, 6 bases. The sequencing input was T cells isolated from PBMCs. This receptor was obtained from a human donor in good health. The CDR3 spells CASSSTGWTTEAFF. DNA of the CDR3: TGTGCCAGCAGCTCCACAGGGTGGACCACTGAAGCTTTCTTT.